This paragraph reports one T cell receptor beta chain. Using immunoSEQ multiplex PCR, the repertoire was profiled, and TCRdb retains in-frame clones only, with some absent. The sample gives some 120,000 clones, around 87% of which show up once; 10% is in the top ten. The record originates from a study of T cell responses to AZD1222 COVID-19 vaccine. Study details: Whether given at about 4 or about 12 weeks, second doses were pooled.

V was clipped by 5 bases and J by 11 bases; unmatched bases: 3. The CDR3 contains 11 residues. CDR1 MDHEN and CDR2 SYDVKM come from the germline V gene. The V gene is TRBV28, the J gene TRBJ1-1; 9 bases are a match to TRBD1. The input for sequencing was peripheral blood, taken on day 0 of AZD1222 vaccination. This receptor was obtained from an adult in good health. In DNA, the CDR3 is TGTGCCAGCAGTGGGGACAGGGTTGCTTTCTTT. Protein sequence: CASSGDRVAFF.